In its sample, the clone carrying this T cell receptor beta chain was seen many times. With two-round multiplex PCR, TCR beta CDR3 sequences were amplified from genomic DNA. Initially, in first-round PCR, primers specific to each TRBV and TRBJ gene were used. TCRdb re-called the multiplex PCR reads with MiXCR, one entry per CDR3 protein. The table shows 15,000 to 20,000 distinct CDR3 sequences, with around two fifths occurring only once. CDR1 SGHDN and CDR2 FVKESK come from the germline V gene. The V gene lost 3 bases and the J gene lost 6 bases, with 9 bases spanning the gap. This CDR3 spans 12 amino acids. This entry comes from a study of prognosis after radiotherapy for stage I lung cancer. In the study overall: Oligometastatic NSCLC after surgical resection of the primary tumor was present in roughly five patients, while newly diagnosed primary stage I lung tumors were present in around 15. Medical inoperability was the status assigned to all non-small cell lung cancer patients.

Uniform node negativity on CT and PET/CT characterised the cohort, and no patient had undergone prior chemotherapy or radiotherapy or presented other malignancies. This specimen was PBMCs, taken before or after stereotactic body radiation therapy (not recorded which). This TCR came from a donor at least 50 years old with non-small cell lung cancer. V and J are TRBV14 and TRBJ2-7; D gene unclear. Here the CDR3 DNA reads TGTGCCAGCAGCCAGCCCCTAGGCGAGCAGTACTTC. Translating gives CASSQPLGEQYF.